This T cell receptor (beta chain) emerged from a study of beta chain features in type 1 diabetes. Background on the study: Healthy donors, compared against patients, showed similar age, gender and cell yields. Study findings and constraints: Shortening of TCRB CDR3s, moderate but significant, appeared in all four CD4+ subsets of Type 1 diabetes patients.

The table lists this clone with a few counts. Its cognate antigen is unknown. The authors reverse transcribed all of the isolated RNA, so sequencing captured expressed TCRB transcripts. The table came from immunoSEQ multiplex PCR; TCRdb's copy has only in-frame clones and leaves some out. This table holds some 330,000 clones, approximately 10% found once. CD4+ naive, central memory, regulatory and stem cell-like memory subsets were isolated by sorting on CD45RO/CCR7/CD25/CD127/CD95/CD27. CDR1 is SGHAT and CDR2 is FQNNGV in the germline V gene. With 1 base clipped from V and 4 bases from J, the junction kept 9 bases outside the gene matches. The CDR3 loop spans 17 amino acids.

The sequencing sample was made of naive CD4+ T cells from blood. This rearrangement joins TRBV11-2 to TRBJ2-5, with TRBD2 matching over 10 bases. This TCR derives from a young woman in good health. The DNA for the CDR3 is TGTGCCAGCAGCTTAGGCAGAGCGGGAGGGCCTGGAGAGACCCAGTACTTC. Encoded protein: CASSLGRAGGPGETQYF.